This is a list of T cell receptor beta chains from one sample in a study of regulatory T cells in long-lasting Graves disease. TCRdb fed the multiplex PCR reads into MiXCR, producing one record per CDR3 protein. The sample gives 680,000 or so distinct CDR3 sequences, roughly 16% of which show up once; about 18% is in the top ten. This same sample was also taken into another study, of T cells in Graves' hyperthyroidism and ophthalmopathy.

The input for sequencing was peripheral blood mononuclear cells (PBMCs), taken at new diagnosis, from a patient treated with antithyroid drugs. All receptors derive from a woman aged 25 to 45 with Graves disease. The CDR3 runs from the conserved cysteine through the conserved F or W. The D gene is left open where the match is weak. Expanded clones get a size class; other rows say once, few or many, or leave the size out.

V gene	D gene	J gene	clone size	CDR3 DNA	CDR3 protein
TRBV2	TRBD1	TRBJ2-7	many	TGTGCCAGCAGGCGACAGGGACCCTTCTCCTACGAGCAGTACTTC	CASRRQGPFSYEQYF
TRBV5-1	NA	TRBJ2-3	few	TGCGCCAGCAGTACGCAGAGCACAGATACGCAGTATTTT	CASSTQSTDTQYF
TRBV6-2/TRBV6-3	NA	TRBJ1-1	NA	TGTGCCAGCAGCTATCGGACGGCGAACACTGAAGCTTTCTTT	CASSYRTANTEAFF
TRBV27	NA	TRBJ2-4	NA	TGTGCCAGCCAACGGCACCACCGAGCTGATGAGCAGTACTTC	CASQRHHRADEQYF
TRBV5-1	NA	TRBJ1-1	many	TGCGCCAGCAGCTTGGATTCAGGGACTCGATCTGAAGCTTTCTTT	CASSLDSGTRSEAFF
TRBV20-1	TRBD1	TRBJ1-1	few	TGCAGTGCGAGACCGACAGGGGACTACACTGAAGCTTTCTTT	CSARPTGDYTEAFF
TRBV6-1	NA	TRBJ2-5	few	TGTGCCAGCAGTGCAGACTCACCCCGCATTAAGCACTTC	CASSADSPRIKHF
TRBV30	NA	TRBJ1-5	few	TGTGCCTGGAGTAACAGGTACAATCAGCCCCAGCATTTT	CAWSNRYNQPQHF
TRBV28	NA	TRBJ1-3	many	TGTGCCAGCGGGACCTCGGGAGTGGGGGTTGACACCATATATTTT	CASGTSGVGVDTIYF
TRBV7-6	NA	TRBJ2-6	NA	TGTGCCAGCAGCTTATCGGGGGCGACTGGGGCCAACGTCCTGACTTTC	CASSLSGATGANVLTF
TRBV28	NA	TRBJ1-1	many	TGTGCCAGCAGTGCCCCCTCGTCAAGGGACACTGAAGCTTTCTTT	CASSAPSSRDTEAFF
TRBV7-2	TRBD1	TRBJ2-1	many	TGTGCCAGCAGCTTCGACAGGGGGCAAGCGAATGAGCAGTTCTTC	CASSFDRGQANEQFF
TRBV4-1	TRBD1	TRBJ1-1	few	TGCGCCAGCAGCCAACCGGGACAGCAAAGAGTAATGAACACTGAAGCTTTCTTT	CASSQPGQQRVMNTEAFF
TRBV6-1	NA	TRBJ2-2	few	TGTGCCAGCAGTGAATACCCGGGGTCCACCGGGGAGCTGTTTTTT	CASSEYPGSTGELFF
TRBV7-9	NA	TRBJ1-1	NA	TGTGCCAGCAGCTTAAGGCAGAAGAACACTGAAGCTTTCTTT	CASSLRQKNTEAFF
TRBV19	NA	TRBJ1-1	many	TGTGCCAGTAGCATAAACAGGATCGACACTGAAGCTTTCTTT	CASSINRIDTEAFF
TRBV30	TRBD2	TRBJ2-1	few	TGTGCCTGGAGTGTACGCAGGGGCCTACCGGTTACGGGAGGGAGCTCCTACAATGAGCAGTTCTTC	CAWSVRRGLPVTGGSSYNEQFF
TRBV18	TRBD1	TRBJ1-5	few	TGTGCCAGCTCACCGACCCAAGGGGGCCAGCCCCAGCATTTT	CASSPTQGGQPQHF
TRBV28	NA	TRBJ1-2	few	TGTGCCAGCAAAAAGGGGCTTCCCTATGGCTACACCTTC	CASKKGLPYGYTF
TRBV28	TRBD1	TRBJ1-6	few	TGTGCCAGCCGGGACAGGGGTAATTCACCCCTCCACTTT	CASRDRGNSPLHF
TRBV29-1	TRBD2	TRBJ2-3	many	TGCAGCGGGGGAAGCCCGGGACTAGCGATTACAGATACGCAGTATTTT	CSGGSPGLAITDTQYF
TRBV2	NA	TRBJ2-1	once	TGTGCCAGCGAATCCTTGGGCGTATACAATGAGCAGTTCTTC	CASESLGVYNEQFF
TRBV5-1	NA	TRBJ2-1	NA	TGCGCCAGCAGCTTGGGGGCGGGGGCAGGGCCATTCAATGAGCAGTTCTTC	CASSLGAGAGPFNEQFF
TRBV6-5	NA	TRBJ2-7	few	TGTGCCAGCAGTTACAAAGGGGGGCAGTACTTC	CASSYKGGQYF
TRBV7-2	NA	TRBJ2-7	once	TGTGCCAGCAGGAGTAGCGGAAATTACAATGAGCAGTACTTC	CASRSSGNYNEQYF
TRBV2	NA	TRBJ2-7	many	TGTGCCAGCATGCGGATACCCTACGAGCAGTACTTC	CASMRIPYEQYF
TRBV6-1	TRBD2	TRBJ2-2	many	TGTGCCAGCAGTAAAATCACTAGCGGGAGAACCGGGGAGCTGTTTTTT	CASSKITSGRTGELFF
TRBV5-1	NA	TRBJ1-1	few	TGCGCCAGCAGCTTGCCCAGGGAAACAGTCGGCACTGAAGCTTTCTTT	CASSLPRETVGTEAFF
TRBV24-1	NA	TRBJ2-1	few	TGTGCCACCAGTGATAAGGGGACGGCGCGAGGGAATGAGCAGTTCTTC	CATSDKGTARGNEQFF
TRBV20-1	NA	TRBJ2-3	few	TGCAGTGCTTCTTCCGGGCCGGGGACAGATACGCAGTATTTT	CSASSGPGTDTQYF
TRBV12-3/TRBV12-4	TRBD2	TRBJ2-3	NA	TGTGCCAGCAACGCACTAGCGGGAGGGCCAGATACGCAGTATTTT	CASNALAGGPDTQYF
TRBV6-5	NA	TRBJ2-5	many	TGTGCCAGCAGTTTAGACAGATACGAAGAGACCCAGTACTTC	CASSLDRYEETQYF
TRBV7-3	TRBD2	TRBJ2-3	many	TGTGCCAGCAGCCCGACCGATTGGACTAGCGCTAGCACAGATACGCAGTATTTT	CASSPTDWTSASTDTQYF
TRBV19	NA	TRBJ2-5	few	TGTGCCAGTAGTATCTACAGCTCAGAGACCCAGTACTTC	CASSIYSSETQYF
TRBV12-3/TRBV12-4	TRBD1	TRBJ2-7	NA	TGTGCCAGCAGTCCGGGACAGGGCTTATTCGGCTACGAGCAGTACTTC	CASSPGQGLFGYEQYF
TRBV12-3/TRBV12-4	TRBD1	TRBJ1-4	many	TGTGCCAGCAGTTTTTCCAGGGGGGTTAATGAAAAACTGTTTTTT	CASSFSRGVNEKLFF
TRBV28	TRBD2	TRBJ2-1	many	TGTGCCAGCAGTTTACTTACACTAGCGGGAGCATCCCCCATCTACAATGAGCAGTTCTTC	CASSLLTLAGASPIYNEQFF
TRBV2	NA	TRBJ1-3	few	TGTGCCAGCAGTGAAGGGTCAAGGGGTTGGACCATATATTTT	CASSEGSRGWTIYF
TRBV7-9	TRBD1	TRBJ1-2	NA	TGTGCCAGCAGCTTAGGTCCGGGACAGGCGAACTATGGCTACACCTTC	CASSLGPGQANYGYTF
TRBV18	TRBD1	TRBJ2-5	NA	TGTGCCAGCTCACCCAAACAGGGGATACAAGAGACCCAGTACTTC	CASSPKQGIQETQYF
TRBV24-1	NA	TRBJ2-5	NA	TGTGCCACCAGTGATAGAGGGGGAGGCTTCGAACCCCAGTACTTC	CATSDRGGGFEPQYF
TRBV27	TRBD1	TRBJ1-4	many	TGTGCCAGCAGGTCATACAGGGGAACTAATGAAAAACTGTTTTTT	CASRSYRGTNEKLFF
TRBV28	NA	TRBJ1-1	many	TGTGCCAGCAGTTACGACCATGAAGCTTTCTTT	CASSYDHEAFF
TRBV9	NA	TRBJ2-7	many	TGTGCCAGCAGCGTAGGGAGGTCCGTGGAGCAGTACTTC	CASSVGRSVEQYF
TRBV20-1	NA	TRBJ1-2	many	TGCAGTGCTAGTGGCAGCTCTAACTATGGCTACACCTTC	CSASGSSNYGYTF
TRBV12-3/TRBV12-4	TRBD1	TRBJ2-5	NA	TGTGCCAGCGGACAGGGGGGGGGGGAGACCCAGTACTTC	CASGQGGGETQYF
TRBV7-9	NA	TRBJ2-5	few	TGTGCCAGCAGCCTCCGGGACCACCAAGAGACCCAGTACTTC	CASSLRDHQETQYF
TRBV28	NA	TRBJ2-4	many	TGTGCCAGCAGTTTAGACCTGACAAGAAACATTCAGTACTTC	CASSLDLTRNIQYF
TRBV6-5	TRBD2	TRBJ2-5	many	TGTGCCAGCAGTTACGAGGGGCTAGCGGGAGGGCCGGGTGTGACCCAGTACTTC	CASSYEGLAGGPGVTQYF
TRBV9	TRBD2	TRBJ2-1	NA	TGTGCCAGCAGCGTAGAAGGAGGGGGGACTAGCGGGAAGAATGAGCAGTTCTTC	CASSVEGGGTSGKNEQFF
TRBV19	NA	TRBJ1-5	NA	TGTGCCAGTAGTGTCTTGGGGCATAGCAATCAGCCCCAGCATTTT	CASSVLGHSNQPQHF
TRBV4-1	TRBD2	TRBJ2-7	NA	TGCGCCAGCAGCCAACTCACCCCTTTTAGAGCGGGAGCTGGTCGCGGACAGTACTTC	CASSQLTPFRAGAGRGQYF